This is a list of T cell receptor beta chains from one sample in a study of shared clonotypes between healthy human individuals. The repertoire was sequenced with immunoSEQ multiplex PCR; TCRdb's copy has only in-frame clones and lacks some. The sample has 2.3 million or so clones; over 90% are singletons. Input material: naive CD4+ T cells from PBMCs. These receptors came from a man aged 18 to 30 in good health. Some clones in this sample may be carry-over from other donors' samples. CDR3s leave out the opening cysteine and the closing phenylalanine or tryptophan.

TRBV7-2	ASSLAASDPYEQY
TRBV6-4	ASSDSSGPADTQY
TRBV10-3	ATKAGVETQY
TRBV7-9	ASSSKFPGPRPEAF
TRBV28	ASSTRGTEAF
TRBV9	ASHSGFDTGELF
TRBV28	ASRLAGVRTGELF
TRBV5-6	ASSPPLGETFNEQF
TRBV27	ASRDLRGREQY
TRBV7-9	ASSHRDRVNSPLH
TRBV30	AWADVGTNQPQH
TRBV5-1	ASSSVDRGSYEQY
TRBV6-5	ASSYEAGSYNEQF
TRBV28	ASSRSGNEQY
TRBV10-3	AISGTRGEQY
TRBV30	ALRGLGTEAF
TRBV27	ASSLSMGDNGSNQPQH
TRBV4-2	ASSQAPGELF
TRBV15	ATSRTPLGEQF
TRBV15	ATSRDMARTNYGYT
TRBV13	ASSWTSGISDTQY
TRBV18	ASSPIYRGSGANVLT
TRBV29-1	SVRRDGYT
TRBV6-1	ASTAGTETNQPQH
TRBV6-1	ASSEFGQGSEAF
TRBV11-1	ASSWGGQETQY
TRBV5-1	ASSPGLAGGSQTQY
TRBV2	ASSKLRGHQPQH
TRBV28	ASSLRGYGYT
TRBV7-3	ASSLVSGTPYSGANVLT
TRBV11-2	ASSSSGGWNQPQH
TRBV19	ASRKGQGNQPQH
TRBV18	ASSPLAGGLETQY
TRBV5-4	ASSLKGGERNTIY